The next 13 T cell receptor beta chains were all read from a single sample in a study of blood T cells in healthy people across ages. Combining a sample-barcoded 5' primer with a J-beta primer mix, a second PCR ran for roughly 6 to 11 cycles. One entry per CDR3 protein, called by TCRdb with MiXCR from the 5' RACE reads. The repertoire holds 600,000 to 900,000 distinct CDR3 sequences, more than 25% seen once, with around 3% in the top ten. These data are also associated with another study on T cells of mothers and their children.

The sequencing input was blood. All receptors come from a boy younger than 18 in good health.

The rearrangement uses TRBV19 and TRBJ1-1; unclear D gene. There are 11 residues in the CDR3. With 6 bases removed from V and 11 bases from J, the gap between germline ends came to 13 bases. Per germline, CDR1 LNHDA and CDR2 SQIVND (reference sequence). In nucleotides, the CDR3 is TGTGCCAGTAGCATTGGCTCGGAGGCTTTCTTT. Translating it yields CASSIGSEAFF.

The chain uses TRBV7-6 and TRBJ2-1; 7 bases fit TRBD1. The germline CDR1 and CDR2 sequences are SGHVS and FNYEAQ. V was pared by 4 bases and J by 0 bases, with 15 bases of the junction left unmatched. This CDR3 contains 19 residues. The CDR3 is CASSSIRGQSLSSYNEQFF. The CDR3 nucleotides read TGTGCCAGCAGCTCCATAAGGGGACAGTCCTTAAGCTCCTACAATGAGCAGTTCTTC.

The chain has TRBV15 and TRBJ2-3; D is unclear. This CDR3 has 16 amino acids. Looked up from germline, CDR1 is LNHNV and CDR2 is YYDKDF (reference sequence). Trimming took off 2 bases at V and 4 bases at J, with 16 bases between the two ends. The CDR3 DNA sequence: TGTGCCACCAGCAGAAGGAGTGGGGTTTTATCAGATACGCAGTATTTT. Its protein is CATSRRSGVLSDTQYF.

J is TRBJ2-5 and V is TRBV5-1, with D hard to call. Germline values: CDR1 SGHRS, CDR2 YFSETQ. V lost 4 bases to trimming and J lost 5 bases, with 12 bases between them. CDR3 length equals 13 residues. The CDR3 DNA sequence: TGCGCCAGCAGCGGGTCGGTTCGGGAGACCCAGTACTTC. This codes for CASSGSVRETQYF.

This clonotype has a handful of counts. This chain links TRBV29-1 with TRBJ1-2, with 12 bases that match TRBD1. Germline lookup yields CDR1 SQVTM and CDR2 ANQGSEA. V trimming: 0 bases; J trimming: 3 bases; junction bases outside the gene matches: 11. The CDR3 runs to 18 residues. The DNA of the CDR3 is TGCAGCGTTGAAGATCTCGTCGGGACAGGGGGCGCCCACTATGGCTACACCTTC. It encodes CSVEDLVGTGGAHYGYTF.

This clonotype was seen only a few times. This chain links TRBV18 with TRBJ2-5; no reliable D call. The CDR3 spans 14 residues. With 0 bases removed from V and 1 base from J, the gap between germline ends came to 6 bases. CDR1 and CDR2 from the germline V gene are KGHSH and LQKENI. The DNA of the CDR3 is TGTGCCAGCTCACCACCGAGCAGCCAAGAGACCCAGTACTTC. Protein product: CASSPPSSQETQYF. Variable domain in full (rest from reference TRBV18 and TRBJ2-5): NAGVMQNPRHLVRRRGQEARLRCSPMKGHSHVYWYRQLPEEGLKFMVYLQKENIIDESGMPKERFSAEFPKEGPSILRIQQVVRGDSAAYFCASSPPSSQETQYFGPGTRLLVL.

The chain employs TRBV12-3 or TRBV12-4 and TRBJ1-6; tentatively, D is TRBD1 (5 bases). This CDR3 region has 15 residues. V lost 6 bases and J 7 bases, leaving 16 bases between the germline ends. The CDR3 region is CASRSGLEGNSPLHF. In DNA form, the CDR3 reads TGTGCCAGCAGATCGGGACTGGAGGGGAATTCACCCCTCCACTTT.

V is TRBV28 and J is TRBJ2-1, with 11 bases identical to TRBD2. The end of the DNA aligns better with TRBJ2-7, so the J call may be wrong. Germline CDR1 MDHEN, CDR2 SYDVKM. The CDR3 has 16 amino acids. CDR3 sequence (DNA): TGTGCCAGCAGTTTATATGGCGGGACTAGCGGCTACGAGCAGTACTTC. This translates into CASSLYGGTSGYEQYF.

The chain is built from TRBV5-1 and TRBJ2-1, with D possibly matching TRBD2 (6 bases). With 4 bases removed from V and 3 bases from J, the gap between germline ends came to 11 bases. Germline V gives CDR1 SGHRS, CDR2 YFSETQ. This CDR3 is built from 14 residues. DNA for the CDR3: TGCGCCAGCAGCCCTGGGGACTTCTACAATGAGCAGTTCTTC. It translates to CASSPGDFYNEQFF.

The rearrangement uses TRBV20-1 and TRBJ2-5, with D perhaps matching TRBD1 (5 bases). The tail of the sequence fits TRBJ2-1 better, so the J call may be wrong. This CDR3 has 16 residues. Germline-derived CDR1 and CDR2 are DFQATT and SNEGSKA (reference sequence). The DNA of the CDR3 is TGCAGTGCATGCCCTCTGGGGCCCGATAACTACAATGAGCAGTTCTTC. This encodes CSACPLGPDNYNEQFF.

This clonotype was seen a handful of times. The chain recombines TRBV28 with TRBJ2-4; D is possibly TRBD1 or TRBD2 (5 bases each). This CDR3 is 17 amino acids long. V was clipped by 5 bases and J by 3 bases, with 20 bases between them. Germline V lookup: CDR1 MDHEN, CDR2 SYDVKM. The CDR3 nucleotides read TGTGCCAGCAGTGGGGACCGGGACCTAGGAGGCAAAAACATTCAGTACTTC. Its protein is CASSGDRDLGGKNIQYF.

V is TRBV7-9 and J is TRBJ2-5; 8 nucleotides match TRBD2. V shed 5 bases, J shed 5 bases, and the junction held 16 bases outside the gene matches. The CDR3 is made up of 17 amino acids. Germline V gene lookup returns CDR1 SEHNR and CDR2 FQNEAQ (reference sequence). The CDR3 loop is CASSLGTQTSVRETQYF. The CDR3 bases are TGTGCCAGCAGCCTCGGGACGCAGACTAGCGTACGGGAGACCCAGTACTTC.

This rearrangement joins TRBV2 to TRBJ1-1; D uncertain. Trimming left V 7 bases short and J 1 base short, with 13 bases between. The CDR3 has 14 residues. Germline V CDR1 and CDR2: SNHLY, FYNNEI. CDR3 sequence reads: CASILRRANTEAFF. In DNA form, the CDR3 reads TGTGCCAGCATCCTTCGAAGGGCGAACACTGAAGCTTTCTTT.